This T cell receptor beta chain was retrieved from a study of blood T cell repertoires in COVID-19. This CDR3 comprises 14 residues. Trimming removed 5 bases at V and 5 bases at J, with 12 bases between. The germline V gene encodes CDR1 SEHNR and CDR2 FQNEAQ (reference sequence). Clones were read by immunoSEQ multiplex PCR, and TCRdb kept only the in-frame ones, dropping some. The profile shows about 150,000 clones, 80% to 90% of them singletons. Followed over time, Seattle patients had been enrolled while infection was active. The TCR comes from a man younger than 30 with COVID-19, enrolled during active disease. The V and J genes are TRBV7-9 and TRBJ2-2; possibly TRBD2 for D (6 bases). Sequenced input: peripheral blood. In DNA, the CDR3 is TGTGCCAGCAGCCCGATAGCGGTTACCGGGGAGCTGTTTTTT. It yields the protein CASSPIAVTGELFF.